These 25 T cell receptor beta chains share one sample of origin, sequenced in a study of PD-1 blockade in classical Hodgkin lymphoma. Method: immunoSEQ multiplex PCR; TCRdb's copy keeps in-frame clones and lacks some. The sample lists about 98,000 clones, roughly 92% occurring once. Every patient relapsed after autologous stem cell transplantation, and brentuximab vedotin exposure varied. Source: peripheral blood mononuclear cells (PBMCs), taken at baseline. These receptors all come from a human donor with classical Hodgkin lymphoma.

V usage is TRBV11-2 and J usage is TRBJ1-3; D gene unclear. This CDR3 region has 16 residues. Germline CDR1 is SGHAT and CDR2 is FQNNGV. Deletions cut 1 base from V and 3 bases from J, with 13 bases between. The CDR3 coding sequence is TGTGCCAGCAGCTTAGTACCCCCTTCCGATGGAAACACCATATATTTT. Amino acids: CASSLVPPSDGNTIYF. Full variable domain (outside the CDR3, taken from reference TRBV11-2 and TRBJ1-3): EAGVAQSPRYKIIEKRQSVAFWCNPISGHATLYWYQQILGQGPKLLIQFQNNGVVDDSQLPKDRFSAERLKGVDSTLKIQPAKLEDSAVYLCASSLVPPSDGNTIYFGEGSWLTVV.

The chain links TRBV5-1 to TRBJ1-1; possibly TRBD1 for D (6 bases). The germline V gene has CDR1 SGHRS and CDR2 YFSETQ. There are 14 residues in the CDR3. Trimming took off 4 bases at V and 7 bases at J, with 17 bases between the two ends. The CDR3 here is CASSKRQDGGEAFF. CDR3 nucleotide sequence: TGCGCCAGCAGCAAACGACAGGACGGCGGTGAAGCTTTCTTT.

The rearrangement links TRBV6-6 to TRBJ2-5, with D maybe TRBD1 (6 bases). CDR1 MNHNY and CDR2 SVGAGI come from the germline V gene (reference sequence). V lost 3 bases to trimming and J lost 8 bases, with 7 bases between them. This CDR3 has 11 residues. This CDR3 reads CASSYGGTQYF. As DNA, the CDR3 is TGTGCCAGCAGTTATGGGGGCACCCAGTACTTC.

The rearrangement joins TRBV7-2 to TRBJ2-3; 8 bases match TRBD2. This CDR3 spans 16 amino acids. Trimming took 0 bases from V and 5 from J; bases not matched to a gene: 7. Per germline, CDR1 SGHTA and CDR2 FQGNSA. The CDR3 loop reads CASSLASGNWGDTQYF. In DNA, the CDR3 is TGTGCCAGCAGCTTAGCTAGCGGGAATTGGGGAGATACGCAGTATTTT.

V and J are TRBV5-1 and TRBJ1-1; TRBD1 agrees at 9 bases. The V gene's germline CDR1 is SGHRS and CDR2 YFSETQ. This CDR3 contains 17 residues. V dropped 4 bases and J dropped 0; count of bases not matched to a gene: 10. The CDR3 bases are TGCGCCAGCAGCCTAAACCGAGGGACAGGGCTGAACACTGAAGCTTTCTTT. It yields the protein CASSLNRGTGLNTEAFF.

The V gene is TRBV6-1, the J gene TRBJ1-2; TRBD1 is a possible D gene (5 bases). This CDR3 contains 15 residues. The ends were cut back, 3 bases at V and 1 base at J, with 12 bases in the middle. The germline CDR1 and CDR2 sequences are MNHNS and SASEGT. The CDR3 loop reads CASSDGQGDNYGYTF. The DNA of the CDR3 is TGTGCCAGCAGTGACGGCCAAGGGGATAACTATGGCTACACCTTC.

The chain carries TRBV6-6 and TRBJ2-6, with unresolved D. From germline, CDR1 is MNHNY and CDR2 SVGAGI (reference sequence). V gave up 10 bases and J gave up 1 base, with 5 bases separating them. The CDR3 loop spans 12 amino acids. The CDR3 loop is CATVSGANVLTF. CDR3 DNA: TGTGCCACTGTGTCTGGGGCCAACGTCCTGACTTTC.

This chain uses TRBV30 with TRBJ2-3, with 13 bases matching TRBD2. Germline V gene data show CDR1 as GTSNPN and CDR2 as SVGIG (reference sequence). The CDR3 has 16 amino acids. V shed 2 bases, J shed 0 bases, and the junction held 2 bases outside the gene matches. In nucleotides, the CDR3 is TGTGCCTGGAGTACGGGACTAGCGGGGAGCACAGATACGCAGTATTTT. Protein sequence: CAWSTGLAGSTDTQYF.

In DNA, the CDR3 is TGTGCCAGCAGTTCCGCGTCCGGGACAGGGGACACTGAAGCTTTCTTT. It encodes CASSSASGTGDTEAFF. The rearrangement uses TRBV28 and TRBJ1-1; 10 bases line up with TRBD1. Trimming took 4 bases from V and 3 from J; bases not matched to a gene: 8. This CDR3 region has 16 residues. In germline, CDR1 is MDHEN, CDR2 SYDVKM.

J is TRBJ2-7 and V is TRBV25-1, with TRBD1 matching over 7 bases. This CDR3 is built from 15 residues. V lost 3 bases to trimming and J lost 3 bases; unmatched junction nucleotides: 8. The germline gives CDR1 MGHDK, CDR2 SYGVNS. The CDR3 here is CASSDWGQTNYEQYF. The CDR3 bases are TGTGCCAGCAGTGACTGGGGACAGACAAACTACGAGCAGTACTTC.

The J gene is TRBJ1-2, the V gene TRBV6-1; no definite D call. Germline assignment: CDR1 MNHNS and CDR2 SASEGT. This CDR3 contains 13 residues. V gave up 0 bases and J gave up 2 bases, with 4 bases separating them. The CDR3 sequence: CASSEAWNYGYTF. The CDR3 bases are TGTGCCAGCAGTGAAGCTTGGAACTATGGCTACACCTTC.

CDR3 sequence (DNA): TGTGCCAGCCAACCTGGGGGGGTATACGAGCAGTACTTC. As protein: CASQPGGVYEQYF. V and J are TRBV7-9 and TRBJ2-7, with 7 bases fitting TRBD2. Trimming at V came to 8 bases and at J to 4 bases, leaving 8 bases not matched to a gene. Germline loops: CDR1 SEHNR, CDR2 FQNEAQ (reference sequence). The CDR3 extends over 13 amino acids.

This clone was picked up one time. The chain employs TRBV6-4 and TRBJ2-1; D is perhaps TRBD1 or TRBD2 (6 bases each). The ends were cut back, 3 bases at V and 2 bases at J, with 11 bases in the middle. The germline V gene has CDR1 MRHNA and CDR2 SNTAGT. This CDR3 contains 15 residues. The CDR3 nucleotides read TGTGCCAGCAGTGATCGAGGGGGGACCTACAATGAGCAGTTCTTC. It encodes CASSDRGGTYNEQFF.

V is TRBV15 and J is TRBJ1-1; D is unclear. This CDR3 comprises 15 residues. V gave up 2 bases and J gave up 3 bases, with 13 bases separating them. Germline V gives CDR1 LNHNV, CDR2 YYDKDF (reference sequence). In DNA form, the CDR3 reads TGTGCCACCAGCAGACCACCCAACGAACACACTGAAGCTTTCTTT. Translating it yields CATSRPPNEHTEAFF.

The V gene is TRBV25-1, the J gene TRBJ2-7, with 9 bases aligning to TRBD1. The CDR3 runs to 16 residues. Germline V gene data show CDR1 as MGHDK and CDR2 as SYGVNS. V shed 5 bases, J shed 2 bases, and the junction held 10 bases outside the gene matches. The CDR3 region has the DNA TGTGCCAGCAGTAAACAGCCGGGACAGGGAACCTACGAGCAGTACTTC. Its translation is CASSKQPGQGTYEQYF.

This rearrangement joins TRBV14 to TRBJ2-7; D may be TRBD1 or TRBD2 (5 bases each). This CDR3 is 15 amino acids long. V shed 3 bases and J shed 4 bases, with 16 bases lying between them. Germline CDR1 and CDR2: SGHDN and FVKESK. CDR3 region: CASSQAGAFRYEQYF. The CDR3 nucleotides are TGTGCCAGCAGCCAGGCCGGGGCTTTCCGTTACGAGCAGTACTTC.

This rearrangement joins TRBV25-1 to TRBJ2-3; D not resolved. The CDR3 has 12 amino acids. V lost 3 bases and J lost 2, with 3 bases in between. CDR1 MGHDK and CDR2 SYGVNS come from the germline V gene. This chain's CDR3 is CASSDFTDTQYF. The CDR3 bases are TGTGCCAGCAGTGATTTCACAGATACGCAGTATTTT.

This clone was counted once. V and J are TRBV9 and TRBJ1-1; D unclear. The CDR3 spans 14 residues. V lost 2 bases to trimming and J lost 1 base, with 9 bases between them. CDR1 SGDLS and CDR2 YYNGEE come from the germline V gene. CDR3 nucleotide sequence: TGTGCCAGCAGCGTCGGGTCAGGGAACACTGAAGCTTTCTTT. As protein: CASSVGSGNTEAFF.

The rearrangement links TRBV5-1 to TRBJ1-2, with TRBD1 identical over 8 bases. J lost 4 bases, V lost 4 bases, and 9 bases had no gene match. The CDR3 is made up of 15 amino acids. Looked up from germline, CDR1 is SGHRS and CDR2 is YFSETQ. In DNA, the CDR3 is TGCGCCAGCAGCCGGAGCAGGGGGCGCGCCTATGGCTACACCTTC. Translating it yields CASSRSRGRAYGYTF.

J is TRBJ2-5 and V is TRBV29-1; 10 bases line up with TRBD2. Per the germline V gene, CDR1 is SQVTM and CDR2 is ANQGSEA. After removal of 7 bases from V and 1 base from J, the junction contained 6 bases not matched to a gene. The CDR3 sequence is 14 residues long. DNA of the CDR3: TGCAGCGCGATTCTAGCGGGGGTCCAAGAGACCCAGTACTTC. This gives the protein CSAILAGVQETQYF.

The J gene is TRBJ1-1, the V gene TRBV10-1, with TRBD1 matching over 7 bases. Germline CDR1 reads WNHNN; CDR2 reads SYGVQD (reference sequence). This CDR3 is 13 amino acids long. The ends lost 6 bases at V and 4 bases at J; junction bases unmatched: 5. The CDR3 nucleotides read TGCGCCAGCAGCTTAGACAGGGTCACTGAAGCTTTCTTT. Translating gives CASSLDRVTEAFF.

The chain joins TRBV25-1 to TRBJ2-2; D is uncertain. V lost 6 bases to trimming and J lost 4 bases, with 12 bases between them. This CDR3 spans 14 amino acids. Germline V gene lookup returns CDR1 MGHDK and CDR2 SYGVNS. CDR3 residues: CASRGISSTGELFF. For the CDR3, the DNA is TGTGCCAGCAGAGGGATTTCGAGCACCGGGGAGCTGTTTTTT. Complete variable domain (other parts from reference TRBV25-1 and TRBJ2-2): EADIYQTPRYLVIGTGKKITLECSQTMGHDKMYWYQQDPGMELHLIHYSYGVNSTEKGDLSSESTVSRIRTEHFPLTLESARPSHTSQYLCASRGISSTGELFFGEGSRLTVL.

V usage is TRBV7-8 and J usage is TRBJ2-7, with 12 positions matching TRBD2. Germline loops: CDR1 SGHVS, CDR2 FQNEAQ. This CDR3 comprises 15 residues. V shed 4 bases and J 3 bases; nucleotides not matched to a gene: 4. The CDR3 sequence is CASSSTSGSNYEQYF. Written as DNA, the CDR3 is TGTGCCAGCAGCTCGACTAGCGGGAGTAACTACGAGCAGTACTTC. Using reference TRBV7-8 and TRBJ2-7 for the parts outside the CDR3, the full variable domain is GAGVSQSPRYKVAKRGQDVALRCDPISGHVSLFWYQQALGQGPEFLTYFQNEAQLDKSGLPSDRFFAERPEGSVSTLKIQRTQQEDSAVYLCASSSTSGSNYEQYFGPGTRLTVT.

A note on this clone: Compared with germline, one end of the junction differs, possibly owing to a read error. The chain employs TRBV5-6 and TRBJ2-1; TRBD2 might be the D (5 bases). This CDR3 region has 14 residues. Germline V gene data show CDR1 as SGHDT and CDR2 as YYEEEE. The chain's CDR3 is CASSVSGLNQWWVF. The CDR3 nucleotides read TGTGCCAGCAGCGTGAGCGGACTGAACCAATGGTGGGTCTTC.

The V and J genes are TRBV5-6 and TRBJ1-2, with D possibly being TRBD1 (5 bases). CDR1 and CDR2 from the germline V gene are SGHDT and YYEEEE. The CDR3 has 14 amino acids. V was pared by 2 bases and J by 4 bases, with 12 bases between. The CDR3 region is CASSLGRGIYGYTF. In DNA form, the CDR3 reads TGTGCCAGCAGCTTAGGGAGGGGAATCTATGGCTACACCTTC.